This TCR beta chain is from a study of blood T cells in healthy people across ages. On the study more broadly: When template switching was applied, about one barcoded beta molecule was captured per two T cells.

Next came a second PCR, run for about 7 to 12 cycles, which used a sample-barcoded 5' primer along with a J-beta primer mix. TCRdb fed the 5' RACE reads into MiXCR, producing one record per CDR3 protein. The table includes about 700,000 distinct CDR3 sequences, about a third detected once. The trim removed 4 bases at V and 3 bases at J, leaving 4 bases unmatched. This CDR3 contains 14 residues. The germline CDR1 and CDR2 sequences are SGHRS and YFSETQ. This sequence joins TRBV5-1 and TRBJ1-3, with TRBD1 identical over 7 bases. The receptor was isolated from a woman of 80 years or more in good health. The sequencing sample was made of blood. The CDR3 DNA sequence: TGCGCCAGCAGCCACAGGGGAGGTGGAAACACCATATATTTT. This translates into CASSHRGGGNTIYF.